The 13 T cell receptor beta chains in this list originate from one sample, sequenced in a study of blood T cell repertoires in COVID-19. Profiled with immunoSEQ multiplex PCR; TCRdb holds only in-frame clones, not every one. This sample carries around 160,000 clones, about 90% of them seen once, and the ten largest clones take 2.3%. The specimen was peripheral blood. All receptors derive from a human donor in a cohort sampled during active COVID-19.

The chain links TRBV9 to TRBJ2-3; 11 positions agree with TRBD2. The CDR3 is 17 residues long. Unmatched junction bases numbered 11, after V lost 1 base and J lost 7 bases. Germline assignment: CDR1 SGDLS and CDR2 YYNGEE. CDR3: CASSVPIAGGLTNTQYF. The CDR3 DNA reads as TGTGCCAGCAGCGTACCAATAGCGGGGGGGCTGACAAATACGCAGTATTTT.

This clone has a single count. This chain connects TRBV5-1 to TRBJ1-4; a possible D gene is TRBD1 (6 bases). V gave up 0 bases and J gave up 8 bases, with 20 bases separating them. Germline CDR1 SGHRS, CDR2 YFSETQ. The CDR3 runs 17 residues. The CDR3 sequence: CASSLEGWGPRDEKLFF. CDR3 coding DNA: TGCGCCAGCAGCTTGGAGGGGTGGGGGCCAAGGGACGAAAAACTGTTTTTT.

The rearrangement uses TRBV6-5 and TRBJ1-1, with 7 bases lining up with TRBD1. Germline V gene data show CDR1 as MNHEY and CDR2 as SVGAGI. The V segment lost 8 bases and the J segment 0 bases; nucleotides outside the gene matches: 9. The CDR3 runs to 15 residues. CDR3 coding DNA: TGTGCCAGCGCTGTTAGGGGACAGATGAACACTGAAGCTTTCTTT. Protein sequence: CASAVRGQMNTEAFF.

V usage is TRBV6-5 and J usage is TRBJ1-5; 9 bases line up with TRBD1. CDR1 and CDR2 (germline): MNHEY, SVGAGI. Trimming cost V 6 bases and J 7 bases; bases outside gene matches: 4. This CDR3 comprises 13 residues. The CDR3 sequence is CASRQGAAQPQHF. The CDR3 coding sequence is TGTGCCAGCAGACAGGGGGCGGCCCAGCCCCAGCATTTT.

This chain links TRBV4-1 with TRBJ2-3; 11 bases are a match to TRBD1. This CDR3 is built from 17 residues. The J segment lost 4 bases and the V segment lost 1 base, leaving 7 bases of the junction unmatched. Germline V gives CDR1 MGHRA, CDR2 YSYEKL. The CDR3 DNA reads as TGCGCCAGCAGCCAAGGCCCGGGACAGGGGGATTCAGATACGCAGTATTTT. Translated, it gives CASSQGPGQGDSDTQYF.

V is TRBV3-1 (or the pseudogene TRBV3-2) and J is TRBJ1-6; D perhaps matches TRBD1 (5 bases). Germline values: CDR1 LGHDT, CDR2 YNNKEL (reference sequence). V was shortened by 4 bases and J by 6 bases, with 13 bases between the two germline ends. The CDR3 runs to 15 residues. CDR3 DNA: TGTGCCAGCAGCCCGCGGTCGCAGGGTAATTCACCCCTCCACTTT. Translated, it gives CASSPRSQGNSPLHF.

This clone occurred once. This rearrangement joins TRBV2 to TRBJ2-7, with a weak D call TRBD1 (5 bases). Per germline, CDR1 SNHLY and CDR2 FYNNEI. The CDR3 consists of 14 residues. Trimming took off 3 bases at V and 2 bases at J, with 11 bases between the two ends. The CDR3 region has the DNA TGTGCCAGCAGTGAGACCGGCAGGGCCTACGAGCAGTACTTC. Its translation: CASSETGRAYEQYF.

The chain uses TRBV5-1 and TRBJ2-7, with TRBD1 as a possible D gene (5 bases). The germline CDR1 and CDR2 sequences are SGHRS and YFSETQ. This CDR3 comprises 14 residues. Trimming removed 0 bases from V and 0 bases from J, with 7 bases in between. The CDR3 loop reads CASSLAGFSYEQYF. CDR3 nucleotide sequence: TGCGCCAGCAGCTTGGCAGGGTTCTCCTACGAGCAGTACTTC. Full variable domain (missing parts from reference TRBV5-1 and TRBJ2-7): KAGVTQTPRYLIKTRGQQVTLSCSPISGHRSVSWYQQTPGQGLQFLFEYFSETQRNKGNFPGRFSGRQFSNSRSEMNVSTLELGDSALYLCASSLAGFSYEQYFGPGTRLTVT.

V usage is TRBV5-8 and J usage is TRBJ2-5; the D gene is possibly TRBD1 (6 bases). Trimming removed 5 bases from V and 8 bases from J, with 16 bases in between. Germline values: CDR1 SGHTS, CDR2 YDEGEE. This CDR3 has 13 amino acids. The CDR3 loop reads CASRVGGLGTQYF. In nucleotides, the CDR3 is TGTGCCAGCAGGGTTGGGGGCCTAGGCACCCAGTACTTC. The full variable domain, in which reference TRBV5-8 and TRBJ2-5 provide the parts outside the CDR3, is EAGVTQSPTHLIKTRGQQATLRCSPISGHTSVYWYQQALGLGLQFLLWYDEGEERNRGNFPPRFSGRQFPNYSSELNVNALELEDSALYLCASRVGGLGTQYFGPGTRLLVL.

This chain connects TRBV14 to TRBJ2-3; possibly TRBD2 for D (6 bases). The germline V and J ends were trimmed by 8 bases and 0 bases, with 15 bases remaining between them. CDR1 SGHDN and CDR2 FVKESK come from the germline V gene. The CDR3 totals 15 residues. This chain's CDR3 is CASRPTRSSTDTQYF. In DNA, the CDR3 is TGTGCCAGCCGACCGACTAGGTCTAGCACAGATACGCAGTATTTT.

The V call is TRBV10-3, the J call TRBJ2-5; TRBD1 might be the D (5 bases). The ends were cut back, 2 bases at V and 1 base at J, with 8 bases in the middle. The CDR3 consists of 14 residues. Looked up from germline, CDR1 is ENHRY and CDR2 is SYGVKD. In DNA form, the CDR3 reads TGTGCCATCAGTGAGGGGGCTACCCAAGAGACCCAGTACTTC. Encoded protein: CAISEGATQETQYF.

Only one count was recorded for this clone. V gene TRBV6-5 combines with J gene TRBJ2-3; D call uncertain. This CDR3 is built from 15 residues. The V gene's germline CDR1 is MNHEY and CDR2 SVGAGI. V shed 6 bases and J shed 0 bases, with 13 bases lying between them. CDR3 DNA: TGTGCCAGCAGACACACACGGCGGAGCACAGATACGCAGTATTTT. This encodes CASRHTRRSTDTQYF.

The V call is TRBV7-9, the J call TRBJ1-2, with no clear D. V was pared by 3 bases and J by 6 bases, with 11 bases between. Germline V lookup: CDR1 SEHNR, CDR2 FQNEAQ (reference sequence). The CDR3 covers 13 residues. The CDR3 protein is CASSLTTLNGYTF. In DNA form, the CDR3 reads TGTGCCAGCAGCTTGACGACATTGAATGGCTACACCTTC.